What follows is one T cell receptor beta chain and its context. Antigen: not known. The sample is drawn from a study of lymphopenia after photon versus proton radiotherapy. General study points: After lymphocyte nadir, photon-treated repertoires showed oligoclonal expansion, especially CD8+ Temra. In patients who died, overall survival fell as post-nadir TCR diversity dropped more. Under photons, naive T cells and diversity fell while effector/memory populations rose. Authors raise, but do not show, better survival with proton therapy.

V shed 2 bases and J shed 5 bases, with 13 bases lying between them. Germline CDR1 reads MNHNS; CDR2 reads SASEGT. This CDR3 has 15 amino acids. Generated by immunoSEQ multiplex PCR, the TCRdb table keeps only in-frame clones and is missing some. Of 30,000 or so clones listed, about 87% were seen once; the top ten hold approximately 50%. This TCR was recovered from a woman aged 55-69 years with cholangiocarcinoma. Some clones in this sample may be carry-over from other donors' samples. The sample was peripheral blood, taken from a patient treated with proton-based radiotherapy. The rearrangement links TRBV6-1 to TRBJ1-5; a weak D match, TRBD1 (6 bases). In nucleotides, the CDR3 is TGTGCCAGCAGTGAATCCAGGGGCCAGTATCAGCCCCAGCATTTT. Translation gives CASSESRGQYQPQHF.